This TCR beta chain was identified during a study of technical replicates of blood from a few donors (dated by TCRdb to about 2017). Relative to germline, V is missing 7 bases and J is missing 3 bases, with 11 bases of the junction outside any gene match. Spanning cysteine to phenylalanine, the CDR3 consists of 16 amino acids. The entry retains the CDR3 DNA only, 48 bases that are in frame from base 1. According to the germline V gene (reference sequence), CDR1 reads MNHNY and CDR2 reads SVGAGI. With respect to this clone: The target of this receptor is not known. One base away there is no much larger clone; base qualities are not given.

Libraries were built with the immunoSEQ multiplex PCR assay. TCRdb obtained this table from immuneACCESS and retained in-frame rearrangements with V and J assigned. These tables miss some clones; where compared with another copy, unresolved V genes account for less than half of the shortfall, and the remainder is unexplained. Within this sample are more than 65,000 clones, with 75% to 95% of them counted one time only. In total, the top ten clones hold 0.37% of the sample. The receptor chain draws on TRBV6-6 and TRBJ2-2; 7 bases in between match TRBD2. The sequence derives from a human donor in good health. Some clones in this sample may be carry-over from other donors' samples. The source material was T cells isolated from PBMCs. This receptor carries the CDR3 CASTRTGGIYTGELFF. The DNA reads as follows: TGTGCCAGCACCAGAACCGGGGGGATCTACACCGGGGAGCTGTTTTTT.